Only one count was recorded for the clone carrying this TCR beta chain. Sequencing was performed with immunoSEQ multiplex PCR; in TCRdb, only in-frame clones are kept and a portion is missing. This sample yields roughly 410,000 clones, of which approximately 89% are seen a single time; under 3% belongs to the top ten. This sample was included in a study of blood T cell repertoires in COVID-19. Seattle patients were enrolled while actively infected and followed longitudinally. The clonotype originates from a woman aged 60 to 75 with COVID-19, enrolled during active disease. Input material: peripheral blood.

The CDR3 here is CASSAGTGRNTEAFF. The CDR3 coding sequence is TGCGCCAGCAGCGCCGGGACAGGACGGAACACTGAAGCTTTCTTT. The chain employs TRBV5-1 and TRBJ1-1; 8 nucleotides align to TRBD1. Trimming cost V 4 bases and J 1 base; bases outside gene matches: 6. CDR1 SGHRS and CDR2 YFSETQ come from the germline V gene. CDR3 length equals 15 residues.